This T cell receptor beta chain was recorded in a study of beta chain features in type 1 diabetes. Overall study: Sorted cells from all samples, numbering some 99,000,000, were examined. Study results and limitations: Shortening that was moderate but significant affected the TCRB CDR3s of Type 1 diabetes patients in all four CD4+ subsets.

Every bit of the isolated RNA underwent reverse transcription, so sequencing read expressed TCRB transcripts. Produced via immunoSEQ multiplex PCR; TCRdb's table is partial and in-frame only. The table has roughly 240,000 clones, around 24% seen once. This clone was picked up a small number of times. Antigen: not known. The CDR3 is made up of 14 amino acids. Per the germline V gene, CDR1 is WSHSY and CDR2 is SAAADI. Trimming pared 4 bases from V and 1 base from J, leaving 11 bases between. The specimen was naive CD4+ T cells from blood. This receptor was identified in a woman in her thirties with type 1 diabetes. The chain recombines TRBV10-2 with TRBJ2-7; the D gene is possibly TRBD2 (6 bases). The CDR3 region is CASSVAGYSYEQYF. The CDR3 DNA follows: TGCGCCAGCAGTGTGGCGGGATATTCCTACGAGCAGTACTTC.